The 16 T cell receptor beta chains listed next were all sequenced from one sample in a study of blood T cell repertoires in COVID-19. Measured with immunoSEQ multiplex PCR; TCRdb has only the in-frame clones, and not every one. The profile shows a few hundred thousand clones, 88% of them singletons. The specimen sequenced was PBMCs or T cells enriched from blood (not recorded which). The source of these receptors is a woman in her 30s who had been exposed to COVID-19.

Here the CDR3 DNA reads TGTGCCAGCAGCGACAGTACCTTCCAGGGGATGAACACTGAAGCTTTCTTT. This sequence encodes CASSDSTFQGMNTEAFF. J is TRBJ1-1 and V is TRBV9, with a weak D call TRBD1 (6 bases). The CDR3 is 17 amino acids. Per germline, CDR1 SGDLS and CDR2 YYNGEE. V was trimmed by 3 bases and J by 0 bases, leaving 18 bases between them.

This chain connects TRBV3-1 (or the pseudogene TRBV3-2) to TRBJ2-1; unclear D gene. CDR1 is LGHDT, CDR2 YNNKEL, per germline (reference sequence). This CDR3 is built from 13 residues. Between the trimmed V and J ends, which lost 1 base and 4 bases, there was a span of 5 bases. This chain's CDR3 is CASSQGAYNEQFF. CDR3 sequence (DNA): TGTGCCAGCAGCCAAGGGGCTTACAATGAGCAGTTCTTC.

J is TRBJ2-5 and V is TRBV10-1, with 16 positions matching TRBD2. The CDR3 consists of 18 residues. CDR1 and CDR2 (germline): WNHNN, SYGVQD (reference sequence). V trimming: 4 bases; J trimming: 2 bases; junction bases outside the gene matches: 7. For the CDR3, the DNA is TGCGCCAGCAGTGGTGGGACTAGCGGGAGGGCGAGGCAAGAGACCCAGTACTTC. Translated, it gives CASSGGTSGRARQETQYF.

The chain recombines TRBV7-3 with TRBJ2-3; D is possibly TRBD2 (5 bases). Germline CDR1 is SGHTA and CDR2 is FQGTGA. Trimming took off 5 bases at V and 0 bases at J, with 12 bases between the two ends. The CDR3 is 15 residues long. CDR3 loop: CASSEGWGSTDTQYF. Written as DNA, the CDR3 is TGTGCCAGCAGCGAGGGATGGGGAAGCACAGATACGCAGTATTTT.

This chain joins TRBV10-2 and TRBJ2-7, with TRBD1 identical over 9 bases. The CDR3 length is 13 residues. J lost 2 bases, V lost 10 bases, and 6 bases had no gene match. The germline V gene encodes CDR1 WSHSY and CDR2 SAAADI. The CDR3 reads CATTWTGAYEQYF. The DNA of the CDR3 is TGCGCCACTACTTGGACAGGGGCCTACGAGCAGTACTTC.

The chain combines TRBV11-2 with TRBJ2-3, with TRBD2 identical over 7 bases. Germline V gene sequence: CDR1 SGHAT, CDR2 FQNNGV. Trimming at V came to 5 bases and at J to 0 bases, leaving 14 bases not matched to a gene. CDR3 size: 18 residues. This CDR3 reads CASSLGYKAGPSTDTQYF. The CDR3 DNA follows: TGTGCCAGCAGCCTCGGCTACAAAGCGGGACCTAGCACAGATACGCAGTATTTT. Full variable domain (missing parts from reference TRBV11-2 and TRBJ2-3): EAGVAQSPRYKIIEKRQSVAFWCNPISGHATLYWYQQILGQGPKLLIQFQNNGVVDDSQLPKDRFSAERLKGVDSTLKIQPAKLEDSAVYLCASSLGYKAGPSTDTQYFGPGTRLTVL.

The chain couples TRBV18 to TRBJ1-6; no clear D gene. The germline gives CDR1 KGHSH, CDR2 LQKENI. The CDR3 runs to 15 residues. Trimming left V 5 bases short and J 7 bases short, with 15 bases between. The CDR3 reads CASSAVGEGNSPLHF. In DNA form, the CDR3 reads TGTGCCAGCTCAGCAGTTGGGGAGGGAAATTCACCCCTCCACTTT.

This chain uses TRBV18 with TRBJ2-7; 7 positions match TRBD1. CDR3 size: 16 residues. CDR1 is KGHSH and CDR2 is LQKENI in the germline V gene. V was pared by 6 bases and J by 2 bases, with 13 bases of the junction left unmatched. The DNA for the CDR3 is TGTGCCAGCTCGTCGACAGGGTCCTCCCTCACCTACGAGCAGTACTTC. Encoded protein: CASSSTGSSLTYEQYF. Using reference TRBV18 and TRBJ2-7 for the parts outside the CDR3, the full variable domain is NAGVMQNPRHLVRRRGQEARLRCSPMKGHSHVYWYRQLPEEGLKFMVYLQKENIIDESGMPKERFSAEFPKEGPSILRIQQVVRGDSAAYFCASSSTGSSLTYEQYFGPGTRLTVT.

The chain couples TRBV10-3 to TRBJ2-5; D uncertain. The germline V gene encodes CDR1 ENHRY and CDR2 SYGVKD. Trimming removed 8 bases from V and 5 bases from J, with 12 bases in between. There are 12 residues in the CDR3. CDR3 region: CAIASLEETQYF. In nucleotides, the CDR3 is TGTGCCATCGCCAGCTTGGAGGAGACCCAGTACTTC.

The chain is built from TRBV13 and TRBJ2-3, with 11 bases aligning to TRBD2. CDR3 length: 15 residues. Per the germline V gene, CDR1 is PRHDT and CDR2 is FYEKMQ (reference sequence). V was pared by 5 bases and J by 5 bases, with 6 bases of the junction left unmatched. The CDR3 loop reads CASSITGTSGDTQYF. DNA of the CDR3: TGTGCCAGCAGCATTACCGGGACTAGCGGAGATACGCAGTATTTT.

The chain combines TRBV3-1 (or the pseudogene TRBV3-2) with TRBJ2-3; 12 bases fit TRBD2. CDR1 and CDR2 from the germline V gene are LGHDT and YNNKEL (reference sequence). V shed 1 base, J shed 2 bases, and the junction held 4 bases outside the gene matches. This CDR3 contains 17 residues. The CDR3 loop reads CASSQVGLAGSTDTQYF. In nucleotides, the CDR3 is TGTGCCAGCAGCCAAGTCGGACTAGCGGGATCCACAGATACGCAGTATTTT.

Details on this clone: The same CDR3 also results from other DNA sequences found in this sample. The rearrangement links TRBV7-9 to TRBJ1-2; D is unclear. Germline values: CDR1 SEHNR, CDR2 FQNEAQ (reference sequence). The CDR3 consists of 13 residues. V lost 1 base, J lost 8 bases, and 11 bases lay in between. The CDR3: CASSLVEGRGYTF. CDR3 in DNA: TGTGCCAGCAGCTTAGTTGAGGGTCGGGGCTACACCTTC. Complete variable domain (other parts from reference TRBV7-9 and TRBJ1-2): DTGVSQNPRHKITKRGQNVTFRCDPISEHNRLYWYRQTLGQGPEFLTYFQNEAQLEKSRLLSDRFSAERPKGSFSTLEIQRTEQGDSAMYLCASSLVEGRGYTFGSGTRLTVV.

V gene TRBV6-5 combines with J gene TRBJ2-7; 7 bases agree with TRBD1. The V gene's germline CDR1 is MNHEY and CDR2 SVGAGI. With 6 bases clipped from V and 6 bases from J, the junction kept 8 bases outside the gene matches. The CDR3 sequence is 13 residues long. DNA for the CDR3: TGTGCCAGCAGACTTGGACAGGTGGCCGAGCAGTACTTC. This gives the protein CASRLGQVAEQYF.

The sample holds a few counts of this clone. CDR3 sequence reads: CASSPMTGAGNEKLFF. The CDR3 nucleotides read TGTGCCAGCTCACCGATGACAGGGGCTGGTAATGAAAAACTGTTTTTT. The genes are TRBV18 and TRBJ1-4; 8 positions match TRBD1. This CDR3 contains 16 residues. Germline V CDR1 and CDR2: KGHSH, LQKENI. The trim removed 3 bases at V and 4 bases at J, leaving 7 bases unmatched.

The CDR3 nucleotides read TGCGCCACCTCAGAATTCGACCAAGGGGGTCAGGAGACCCAGTACTTC. As protein: CATSEFDQGGQETQYF. The chain combines TRBV10-1 with TRBJ2-5; tentative D call: TRBD1 (6 bases). Between the trimmed V and J ends, which lost 10 bases and 5 bases, there was a span of 26 bases. The germline gives CDR1 WNHNN, CDR2 SYGVQD (reference sequence). This CDR3 has 16 amino acids.

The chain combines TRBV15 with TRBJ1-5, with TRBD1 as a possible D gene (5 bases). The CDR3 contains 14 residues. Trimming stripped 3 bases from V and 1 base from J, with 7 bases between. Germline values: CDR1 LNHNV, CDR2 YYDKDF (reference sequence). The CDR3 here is CATSRDISNQPQHF. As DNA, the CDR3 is TGTGCCACCAGCAGGGACATCAGCAATCAGCCCCAGCATTTT.